This TCR beta chain comes out of a study of blood T cells in healthy people across ages. V lost 6 bases and J 0 bases, leaving 15 bases between the germline ends. Per the germline V gene, CDR1 is ENHRY and CDR2 is SYGVKD. The CDR3 covers 15 residues. Study-wide results and limits: Diversity of TCR beta per million T cells declined in a roughly linear way with age.

About this clonotype: Its specificity is not known.

Combining a sample-barcoded 5' primer with a J-beta primer mix, a second PCR ran for about 7 to 12 cycles. Each CDR3 protein gets one entry after TCRdb re-called the 5' RACE reads with MiXCR. The repertoire holds hundreds of thousands of distinct CDR3 sequences, with around half as singletons. The chain uses TRBV10-3 and TRBJ2-7, with D perhaps assigned TRBD1 or TRBD2 (5 bases each). Sequenced sample: blood. The source of this sequence is a man aged 80 or over in good health. The CDR3 coding sequence is TGTGCCATCAGCTCGGGGCCAATGAGCTCCTACGAGCAGTACTTC. This gives the protein CAISSGPMSSYEQYF.